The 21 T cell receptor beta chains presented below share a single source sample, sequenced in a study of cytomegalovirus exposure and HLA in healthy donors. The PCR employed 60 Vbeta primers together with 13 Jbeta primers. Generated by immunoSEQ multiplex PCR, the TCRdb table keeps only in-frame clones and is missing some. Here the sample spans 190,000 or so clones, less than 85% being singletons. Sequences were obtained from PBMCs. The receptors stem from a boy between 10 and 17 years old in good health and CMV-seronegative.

CDR3 nucleotide sequence: TGTGCCAGCACCAACGGGACTGTTATGCCCTCCTACGAGCAGTACTTC. Its translation: CASTNGTVMPSYEQYF. The chain recombines TRBV2 with TRBJ2-7; weak D call: TRBD2 (6 bases). Trimming cost V 7 bases and J 0 bases, with 19 bases left between them. Germline V CDR1 and CDR2: SNHLY, FYNNEI. This CDR3 comprises 16 residues.

CDR3 in amino acids: CASSRGGINTEAFF. The CDR3 DNA is TGTGCCAGCAGTCGAGGGGGCATTAACACTGAAGCTTTCTTT. This chain uses TRBV28 with TRBJ1-1; TRBD1 aligns across 7 bases. V gave up 5 bases and J gave up 2 bases; unmatched junction bases: 5. The CDR3 length is 14 residues. In germline, CDR1 is MDHEN, CDR2 SYDVKM.

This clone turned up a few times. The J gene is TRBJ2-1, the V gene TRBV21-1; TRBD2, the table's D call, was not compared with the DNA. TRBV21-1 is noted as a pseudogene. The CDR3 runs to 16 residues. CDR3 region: CASSKGPSGGYNEQFF. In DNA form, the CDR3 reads TGTGCCAGCAGCAAAGGTCCTAGCGGGGGATACAATGAGCAGTTCTTC.

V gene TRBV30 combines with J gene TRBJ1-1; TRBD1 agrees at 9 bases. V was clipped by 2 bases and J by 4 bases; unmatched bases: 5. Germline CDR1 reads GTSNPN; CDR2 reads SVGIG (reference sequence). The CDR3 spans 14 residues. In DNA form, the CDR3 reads TGTGCCTGGAGTATCGGACAGGGGCTCACTGAAGCTTTCTTT. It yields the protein CAWSIGQGLTEAFF.

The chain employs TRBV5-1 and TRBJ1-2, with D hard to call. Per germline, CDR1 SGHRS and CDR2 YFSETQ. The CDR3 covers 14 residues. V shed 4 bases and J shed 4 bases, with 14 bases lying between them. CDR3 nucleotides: TGCGCCAGCAGCCACAACGGCGGGGTCTATGGCTACACCTTC. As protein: CASSHNGGVYGYTF.

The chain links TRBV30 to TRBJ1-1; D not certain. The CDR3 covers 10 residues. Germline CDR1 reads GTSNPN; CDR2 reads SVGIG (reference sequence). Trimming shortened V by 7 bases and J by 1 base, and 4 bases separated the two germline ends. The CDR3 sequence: CAFKNTEAFF. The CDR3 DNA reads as TGTGCCTTCAAGAACACTGAAGCTTTCTTT.

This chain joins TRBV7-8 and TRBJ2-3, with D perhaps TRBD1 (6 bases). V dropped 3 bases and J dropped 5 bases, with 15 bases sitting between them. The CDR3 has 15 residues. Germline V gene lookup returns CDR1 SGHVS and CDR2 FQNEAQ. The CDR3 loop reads CASSLRGLRRDTQYF. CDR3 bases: TGTGCCAGCAGCTTGAGGGGGTTGAGGCGAGATACGCAGTATTTT.

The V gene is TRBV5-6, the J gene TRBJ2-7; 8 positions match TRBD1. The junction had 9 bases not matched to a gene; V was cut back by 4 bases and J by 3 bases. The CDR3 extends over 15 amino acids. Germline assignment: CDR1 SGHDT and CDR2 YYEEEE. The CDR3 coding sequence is TGTGCCAGCAGCCACTCAGGACAGGGATACTACGAGCAGTACTTC. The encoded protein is CASSHSGQGYYEQYF. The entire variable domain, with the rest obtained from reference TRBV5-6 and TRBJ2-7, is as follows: DAGVTQSPTHLIKTRGQQVTLRCSPKSGHDTVSWYQQALGQGPQFIFQYYEEEERQRGNFPDRFSGHQFPNYSSELNVNALLLGDSALYLCASSHSGQGYYEQYFGPGTRLTVT.

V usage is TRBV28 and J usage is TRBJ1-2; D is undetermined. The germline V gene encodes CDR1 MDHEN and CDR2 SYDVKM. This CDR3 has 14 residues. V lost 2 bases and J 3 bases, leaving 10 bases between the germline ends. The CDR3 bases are TGTGCCAGCAGTTTAATCGCAGAACACTATGGCTACACCTTC. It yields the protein CASSLIAEHYGYTF.

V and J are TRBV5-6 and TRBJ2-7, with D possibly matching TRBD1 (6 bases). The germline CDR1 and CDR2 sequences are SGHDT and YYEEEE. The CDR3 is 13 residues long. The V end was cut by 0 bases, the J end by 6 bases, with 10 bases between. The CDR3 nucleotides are TGTGCCAGCAGCTTGGTGGTACAGGGCGAGCAGTACTTC. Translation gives CASSLVVQGEQYF.

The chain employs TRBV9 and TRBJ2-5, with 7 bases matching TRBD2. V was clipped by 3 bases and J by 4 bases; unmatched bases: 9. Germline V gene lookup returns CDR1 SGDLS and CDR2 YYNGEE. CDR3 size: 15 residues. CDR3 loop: CASSGLGGGGETQYF. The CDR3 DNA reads TGTGCCAGCAGCGGACTTGGGGGGGGAGGAGAGACCCAGTACTTC.

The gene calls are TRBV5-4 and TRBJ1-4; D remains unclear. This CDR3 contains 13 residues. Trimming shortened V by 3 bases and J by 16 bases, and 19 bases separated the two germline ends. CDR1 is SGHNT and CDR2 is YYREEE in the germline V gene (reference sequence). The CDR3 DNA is TGTGCCAGCAGCTGGCGACCTAATGAGGAGAAGTTTTTT. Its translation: CASSWRPNEEKFF.

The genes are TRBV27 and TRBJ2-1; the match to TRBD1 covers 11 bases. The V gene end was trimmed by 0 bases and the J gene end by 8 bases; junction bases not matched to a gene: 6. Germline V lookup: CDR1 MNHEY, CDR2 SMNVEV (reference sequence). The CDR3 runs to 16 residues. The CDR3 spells CASSLSGQGGPDEQFF. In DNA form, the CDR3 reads TGTGCCAGCAGTTTATCGGGACAGGGGGGCCCCGATGAGCAGTTCTTC.

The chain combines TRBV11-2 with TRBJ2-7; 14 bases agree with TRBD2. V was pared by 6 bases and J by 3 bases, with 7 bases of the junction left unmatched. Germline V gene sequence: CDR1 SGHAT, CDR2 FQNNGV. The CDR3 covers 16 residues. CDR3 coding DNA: TGTGCCAGCAGGGGACTAGCGGGAGTCCAAGTCTACGAGCAGTACTTC. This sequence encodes CASRGLAGVQVYEQYF.

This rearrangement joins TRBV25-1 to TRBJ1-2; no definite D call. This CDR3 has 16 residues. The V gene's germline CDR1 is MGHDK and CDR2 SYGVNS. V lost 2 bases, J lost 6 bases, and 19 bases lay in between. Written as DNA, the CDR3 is TGTGCCAGCAGTGAAGGTTGGCAGCCGCAAGGAGATGGCTACACCTTC. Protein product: CASSEGWQPQGDGYTF.

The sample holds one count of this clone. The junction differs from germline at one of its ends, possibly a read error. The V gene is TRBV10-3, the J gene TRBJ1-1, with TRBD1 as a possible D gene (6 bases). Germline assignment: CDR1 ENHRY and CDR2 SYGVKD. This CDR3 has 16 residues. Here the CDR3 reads CAIRSKDTGFNTETFF. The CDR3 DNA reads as TGTGCCATCAGGAGCAAGGATACAGGGTTTAACACTGAAACTTTCTTT.

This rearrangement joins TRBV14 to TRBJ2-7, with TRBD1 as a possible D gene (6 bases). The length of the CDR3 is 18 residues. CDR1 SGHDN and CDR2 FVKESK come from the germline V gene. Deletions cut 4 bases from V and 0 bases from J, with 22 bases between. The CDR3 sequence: CASSRSGLGAILSYEQYF. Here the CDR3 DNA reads TGTGCCAGCAGCCGCTCGGGATTGGGGGCAATCCTCTCCTACGAGCAGTACTTC. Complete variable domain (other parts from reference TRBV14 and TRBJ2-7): EAGVTQFPSHSVIEKGQTVTLRCDPISGHDNLYWYRRVMGKEIKFLLHFVKESKQDESGMPNNRFLAERTGGTYSTLKVQPAELEDSGVYFCASSRSGLGAILSYEQYFGPGTRLTVT.

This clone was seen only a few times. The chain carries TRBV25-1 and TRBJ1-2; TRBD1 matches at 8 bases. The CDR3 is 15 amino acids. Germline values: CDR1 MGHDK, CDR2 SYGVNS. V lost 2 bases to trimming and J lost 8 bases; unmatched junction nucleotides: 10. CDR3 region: CASSELGQGGSGYTF. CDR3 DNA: TGTGCCAGCAGTGAACTAGGACAGGGAGGGTCGGGCTACACCTTC.

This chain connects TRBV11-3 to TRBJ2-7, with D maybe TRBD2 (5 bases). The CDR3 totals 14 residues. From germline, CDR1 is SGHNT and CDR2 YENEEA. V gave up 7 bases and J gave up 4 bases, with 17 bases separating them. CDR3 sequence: CASNYRGRVYEQYF. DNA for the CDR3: TGTGCCAGCAACTATCGGGGAAGGGTATACGAGCAGTACTTC.

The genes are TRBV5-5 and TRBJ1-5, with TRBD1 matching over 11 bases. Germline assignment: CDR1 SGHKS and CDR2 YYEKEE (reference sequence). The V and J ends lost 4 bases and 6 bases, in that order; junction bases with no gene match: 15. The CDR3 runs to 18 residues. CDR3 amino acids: CASSPRDRGTRGTQPQHF. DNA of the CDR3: TGTGCCAGCAGCCCCCGGGACAGGGGGACTAGGGGTACTCAGCCCCAGCATTTT.

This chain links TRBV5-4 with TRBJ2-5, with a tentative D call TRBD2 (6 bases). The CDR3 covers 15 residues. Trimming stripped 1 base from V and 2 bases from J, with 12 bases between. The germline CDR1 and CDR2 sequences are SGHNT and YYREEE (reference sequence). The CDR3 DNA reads TGTGCCAGCAGCTTGCGGGTAGCGGATCAAGAGACCCAGTACTTC. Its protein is CASSLRVADQETQYF.